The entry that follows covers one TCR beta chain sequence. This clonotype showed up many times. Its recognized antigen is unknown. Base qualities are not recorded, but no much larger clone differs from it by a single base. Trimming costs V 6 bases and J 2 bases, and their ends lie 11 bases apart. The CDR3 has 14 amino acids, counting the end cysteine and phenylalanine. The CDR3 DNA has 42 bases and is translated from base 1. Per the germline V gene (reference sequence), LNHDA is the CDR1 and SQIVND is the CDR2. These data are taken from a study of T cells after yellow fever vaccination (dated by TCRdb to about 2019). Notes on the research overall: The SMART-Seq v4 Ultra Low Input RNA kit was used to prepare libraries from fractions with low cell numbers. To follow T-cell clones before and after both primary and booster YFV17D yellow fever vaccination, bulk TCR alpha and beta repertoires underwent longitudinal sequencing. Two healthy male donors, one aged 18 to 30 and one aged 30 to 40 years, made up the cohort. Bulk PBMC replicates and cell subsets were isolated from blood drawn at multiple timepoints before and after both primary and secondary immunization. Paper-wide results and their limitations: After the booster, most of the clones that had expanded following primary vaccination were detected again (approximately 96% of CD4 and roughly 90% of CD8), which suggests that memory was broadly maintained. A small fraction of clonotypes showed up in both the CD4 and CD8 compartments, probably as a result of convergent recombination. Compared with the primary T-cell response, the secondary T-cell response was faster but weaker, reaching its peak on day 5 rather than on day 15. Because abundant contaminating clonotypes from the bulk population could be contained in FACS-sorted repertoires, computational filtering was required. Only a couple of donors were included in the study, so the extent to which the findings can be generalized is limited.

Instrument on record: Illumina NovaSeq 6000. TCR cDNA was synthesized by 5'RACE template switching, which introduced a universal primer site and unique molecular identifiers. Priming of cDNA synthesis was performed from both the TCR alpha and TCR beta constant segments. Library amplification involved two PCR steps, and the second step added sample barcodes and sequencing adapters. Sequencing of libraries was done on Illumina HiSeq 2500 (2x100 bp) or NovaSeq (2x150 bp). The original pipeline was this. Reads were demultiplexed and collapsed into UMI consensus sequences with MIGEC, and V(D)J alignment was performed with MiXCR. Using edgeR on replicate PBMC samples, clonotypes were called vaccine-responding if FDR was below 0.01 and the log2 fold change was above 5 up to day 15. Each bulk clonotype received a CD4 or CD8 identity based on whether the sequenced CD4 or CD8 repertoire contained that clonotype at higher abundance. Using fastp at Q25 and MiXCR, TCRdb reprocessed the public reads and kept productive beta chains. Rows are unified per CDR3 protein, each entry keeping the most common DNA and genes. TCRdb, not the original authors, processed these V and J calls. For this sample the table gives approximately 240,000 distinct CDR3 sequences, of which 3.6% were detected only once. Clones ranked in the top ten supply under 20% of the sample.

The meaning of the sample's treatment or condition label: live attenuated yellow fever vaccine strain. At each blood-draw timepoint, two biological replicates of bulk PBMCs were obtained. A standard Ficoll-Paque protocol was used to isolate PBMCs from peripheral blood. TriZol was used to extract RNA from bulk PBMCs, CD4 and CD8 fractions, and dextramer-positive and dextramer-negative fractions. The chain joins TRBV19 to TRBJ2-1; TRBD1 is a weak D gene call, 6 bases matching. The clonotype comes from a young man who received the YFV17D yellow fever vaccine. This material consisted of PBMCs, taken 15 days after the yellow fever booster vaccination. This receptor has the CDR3 CASSRGPPYNEQFF. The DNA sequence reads TGTGCCAGTAGCAGGGGTCCCCCCTACAATGAGCAGTTCTTC. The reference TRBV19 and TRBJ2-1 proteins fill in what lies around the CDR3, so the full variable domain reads DGGITQSPKYLFRKEGQNVTLSCEQNLNHDAMYWYRQDPGQGLRLIYYSQIVNDFQKGDIAEGYSVSREKKESFPLTVTSAQKNPTAFYLCASSRGPPYNEQFFGPGTRLTVL.